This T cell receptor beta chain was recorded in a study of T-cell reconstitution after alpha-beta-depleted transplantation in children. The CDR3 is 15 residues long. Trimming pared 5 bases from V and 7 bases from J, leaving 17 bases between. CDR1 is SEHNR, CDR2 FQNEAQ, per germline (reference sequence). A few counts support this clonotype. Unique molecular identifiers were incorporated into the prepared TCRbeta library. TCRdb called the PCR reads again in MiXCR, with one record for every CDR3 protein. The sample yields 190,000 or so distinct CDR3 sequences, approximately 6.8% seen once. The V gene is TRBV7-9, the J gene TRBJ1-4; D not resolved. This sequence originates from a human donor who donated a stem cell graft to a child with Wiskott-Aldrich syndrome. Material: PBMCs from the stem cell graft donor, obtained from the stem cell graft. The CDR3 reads CASSPGPRMSEKLFF. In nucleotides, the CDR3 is TGTGCCAGCAGCCCTGGACCCAGAATGAGTGAAAAACTGTTTTTT.